This T cell receptor beta chain derives from a study of control samples from healthy donors and cancer patients. Data came from immunoSEQ multiplex PCR; TCRdb stores just in-frame clones and leaves some out. The table includes roughly 28,000 clones, 79% detected once. V gave up 2 bases and J gave up 6 bases, with 10 bases separating them. This CDR3 contains 13 residues. Germline V gene data show CDR1 as SGHDT and CDR2 as YYEEEE. V and J are TRBV5-6 and TRBJ2-3; no firm D call. This receptor was obtained from a man in his sixties with head and neck cancer. The sequencing sample was made of PBMCs. The CDR3 DNA follows: TGTGCCAGCAGCTTTCTTGTTCCCGATACGCAGTATTTT. It codes for CASSFLVPDTQYF.